Here is one TCR beta chain with its context. Its antigen is not known. The data stem from a study of shared clonotypes between healthy human individuals. Overall study results and limits: Some naive CD4 clonotypes, about 5%, turned up in common across several donors.

Libraries were prepared by immunoSEQ multiplex PCR; TCRdb keeps only in-frame clonotypes and omits some of them. The sample holds approximately 1.5 million clones, 95% to 99% seen once. Specimen: naive CD4+ T cells sorted from blood. Subset specified: CD45RA+ positively selected. The TCR was taken from a man between 25 and 39 years old in good health.

The DNA for the CDR3 is TGTGCCACGCACCGGGACAGGAACTACAATGAGCAGTTCTTC. This sequence encodes CATHRDRNYNEQFF. The rearrangement uses TRBV10-3 and TRBJ2-1; 8 nucleotides agree with TRBD1. After removal of 10 bases from V and 3 bases from J, the junction contained 8 bases not matched to a gene. The CDR3 is made up of 14 amino acids. Germline V gene sequence: CDR1 ENHRY, CDR2 SYGVKD.